One sample yielded the 20 T cell receptor beta chains listed below, sequenced in a study of OX40 agonist ivuxolimab in advanced cancers. Libraries were prepared by immunoSEQ multiplex PCR; TCRdb keeps only in-frame clonotypes and omits some of them. The sample lists some 80,000 clones; around 87% were seen once. The sequenced sample was CD4+ or CD8+ T cells sorted from blood, obtained in a trial of the OX40 agonist ivuxolimab. The source of these receptors is an adult with an advanced solid tumor such as melanoma, head and neck, liver or kidney cancer.

The genes are TRBV20-1 and TRBJ2-1; perhaps TRBD1 as D (5 bases). The CDR3 sequence is 11 residues long. Germline assignment: CDR1 DFQATT and CDR2 SNEGSKA (reference sequence). Trimming stripped 6 bases from V and 8 bases from J, with 11 bases between. The CDR3 coding sequence is TGCAGTGCGGAGCGCAGGGATGAGCAGTTCTTC. Its protein product is CSAERRDEQFF.

The rearrangement links TRBV19 to TRBJ1-4, with D possibly TRBD1 on 5 matching bases. The V gene's germline CDR1 is LNHDA and CDR2 SQIVND (reference sequence). V was shortened by 6 bases and J by 0 bases, with 17 bases between the two germline ends. This CDR3 is 17 amino acids long. The CDR3 loop reads CASSVGGNRATNEKLFF. CDR3 nucleotide sequence: TGTGCCAGTAGCGTTGGGGGAAATAGAGCAACTAATGAAAAACTGTTTTTT. The full variable domain, with the rest looked up from reference TRBV19 and TRBJ1-4, is DGGITQSPKYLFRKEGQNVTLSCEQNLNHDAMYWYRQDPGQGLRLIYYSQIVNDFQKGDIAEGYSVSREKKESFPLTVTSAQKNPTAFYLCASSVGGNRATNEKLFFGSGTQLSVL.

The V and J genes are TRBV5-1 and TRBJ2-1; D not resolved. The CDR3 is 15 residues long. Trimming shortened V by 0 bases and J by 3 bases, and 10 bases separated the two germline ends. Looked up from germline, CDR1 is SGHRS and CDR2 is YFSETQ. The CDR3 loop is CASSLGDTYYNEQFF. Here the CDR3 DNA reads TGCGCCAGCAGCTTGGGTGACACCTACTACAATGAGCAGTTCTTC.

This chain joins TRBV2 and TRBJ1-5, with 8 bases fitting TRBD1. Germline CDR1 reads SNHLY; CDR2 reads FYNNEI. V shed 8 bases and J 6 bases; nucleotides not matched to a gene: 9. This CDR3 has 14 amino acids. Here the CDR3 DNA reads TGTGCCAGCCTGATAGACAGGGGAGTTCAGCCCCAGCATTTT. Amino acid sequence: CASLIDRGVQPQHF.

The V call is TRBV19, the J call TRBJ1-5, with D tentatively TRBD1 (5 bases). The ends were cut back, 5 bases at V and 5 bases at J, with 10 bases in the middle. The CDR3 length is 13 residues. The germline gives CDR1 LNHDA, CDR2 SQIVND (reference sequence). CDR3 in amino acids: CASSPGTDQPQHF. Here the CDR3 DNA reads TGTGCCAGTAGTCCCGGGACGGATCAGCCCCAGCATTTT.

The chain carries TRBV9 and TRBJ1-4; D unresolved. V dropped 0 bases and J dropped 4 bases, with 10 bases sitting between them. This CDR3 has 15 amino acids. Germline CDR1 reads SGDLS; CDR2 reads YYNGEE. Here the CDR3 DNA reads TGTGCCAGCAGCGTAGCTGCCCGGAATAATGAAAAACTGTTTTTT. Translated, it gives CASSVAARNNEKLFF.

The chain uses TRBV19 and TRBJ1-3; weak D call: TRBD1 (5 bases). This CDR3 has 15 amino acids. Trimming removed 4 bases at V and 0 bases at J, with 10 bases between. Germline CDR1 reads LNHDA; CDR2 reads SQIVND (reference sequence). The CDR3 DNA reads as TGTGCCAGTAGTAGCCGGAGGGGCTCTGGAAACACCATATATTTT. It encodes CASSSRRGSGNTIYF.

The V call is TRBV6-6, the J call TRBJ1-2; the D gene is possibly TRBD1 (5 bases). CDR3 length: 13 residues. In germline, CDR1 is MNHNY, CDR2 SVGAGI (reference sequence). The germline V and J ends were trimmed by 6 bases and 9 bases, with 17 bases remaining between them. The CDR3, as DNA: TGTGCCAGCAGACCCCAAACAGGTTCGCGCTACACCTTC. This translates into CASRPQTGSRYTF.

This clone has more than one count but fewer than ten. The chain couples TRBV19 to TRBJ1-2; TRBD1 might be the D (5 bases). Germline CDR1 reads LNHDA; CDR2 reads SQIVND (reference sequence). This CDR3 region has 13 residues. Trimming removed 3 bases at V and 7 bases at J, with 12 bases between. The CDR3 bases are TGTGCCAGTAGTATCCGCCAGGGACTTGGCTACACCTTC. The encoded protein is CASSIRQGLGYTF.

The rearrangement uses TRBV7-2 and TRBJ2-3; 8 nucleotides align to TRBD1. Germline-derived CDR1 and CDR2 are SGHTA and FQGNSA. Trimming removed 5 bases from V and 6 bases from J; junction bases left unmatched: 4. The CDR3 contains 13 residues. This chain's CDR3 is CASSQGAVDTQYF. The CDR3 nucleotides are TGTGCCAGCAGCCAGGGGGCGGTGGATACGCAGTATTTT.

This clone was seen a few times. The chain joins TRBV2 to TRBJ1-1; unclear D gene. Per the germline V gene, CDR1 is SNHLY and CDR2 is FYNNEI. The CDR3 sequence is 14 residues long. Trimming cost V 6 bases and J 4 bases, with 15 bases left between them. This chain's CDR3 is CASRGDTSGTEAFF. For the CDR3, the DNA is TGTGCCAGCAGGGGAGACACCAGCGGCACTGAAGCTTTCTTT.

The V and J genes are TRBV28 and TRBJ1-1; TRBD1 aligns across 8 bases. This CDR3 comprises 15 residues. Germline V gene sequence: CDR1 MDHEN, CDR2 SYDVKM. The trim removed 2 bases at V and 8 bases at J, leaving 10 bases unmatched. CDR3 region: CASSLPLDRGREAFF. The CDR3 DNA is TGTGCCAGCAGTTTACCCCTTGACAGGGGAAGGGAAGCTTTCTTT.

The chain recombines TRBV5-4 with TRBJ2-6; D is unclear. The germline V and J ends were trimmed by 3 bases and 1 base, with 5 bases remaining between them. The CDR3 contains 14 residues. Germline V lookup: CDR1 SGHNT, CDR2 YYREEE (reference sequence). The chain's CDR3 is CASSWRSGANVLTF. The CDR3 DNA reads as TGTGCCAGCAGCTGGAGATCTGGGGCCAACGTCCTGACTTTC. Full variable domain (outside the CDR3, taken from reference TRBV5-4 and TRBJ2-6): ETGVTQSPTHLIKTRGQQVTLRCSSQSGHNTVSWYQQALGQGPQFIFQYYREEENGRGNFPPRFSGLQFPNYSSELNVNALELDDSALYLCASSWRSGANVLTFGAGSRLTVL.

This chain uses TRBV4-3 with TRBJ2-1; TRBD2 aligns across 9 bases. This CDR3 has 15 residues. The germline CDR1 and CDR2 sequences are LGHNA and YSLEER. Unmatched junction bases numbered 5, after V lost 4 bases and J lost 4 bases. The CDR3 here is CASSRILAGYNEQFF. CDR3 DNA sequence: TGCGCCAGCAGCCGCATACTAGCGGGTTACAATGAGCAGTTCTTC.

V and J are TRBV7-3 and TRBJ2-1; 9 nucleotides match TRBD2. With V trimmed by 5 bases and J by 6 bases, 5 bases remained unmatched. This CDR3 comprises 14 residues. Germline V gives CDR1 SGHTA, CDR2 FQGTGA. The CDR3 region has the DNA TGTGCCAGCAGCCCAGGACTAGCGTTCAATGAGCAGTTCTTC. It is translated as CASSPGLAFNEQFF.

V and J are TRBV29-1 and TRBJ1-2; possible D gene TRBD1, 6 bases. This CDR3 is built from 11 residues. The ends were cut back, 3 bases at V and 8 bases at J, with 10 bases in the middle. Germline loops: CDR1 SQVTM, CDR2 ANQGSEA. CDR3 in amino acids: CSVDRGSGYTF. Written as DNA, the CDR3 is TGCAGCGTTGACAGGGGTAGCGGCTACACCTTC.

This rearrangement joins TRBV19 to TRBJ1-1; no definite D call. Germline CDR1 LNHDA, CDR2 SQIVND (reference sequence). This CDR3 is 12 amino acids long. V lost 3 bases, J lost 0 bases, and 2 bases lay in between. The CDR3 protein is CASSMVNTEAFF. The DNA of the CDR3 is TGTGCCAGTAGTATGGTGAACACTGAAGCTTTCTTT.

This clone was seen a few times. The chain links TRBV15 to TRBJ2-1; TRBD2 matches at 13 bases. The germline CDR1 and CDR2 sequences are LNHNV and YYDKDF (reference sequence). The CDR3 runs to 17 residues. V trimming: 3 bases; J trimming: 3 bases; junction bases outside the gene matches: 5. The CDR3 bases are TGTGCCACCAGCAGCCGACTAGCGGGAGGAAACTACAATGAGCAGTTCTTC. This encodes CATSSRLAGGNYNEQFF.

This chain joins TRBV2 and TRBJ2-3; D gene uncertain. The CDR3 length is 15 residues. Trimming left V 4 bases short and J 4 bases short, with 15 bases between. Germline assignment: CDR1 SNHLY and CDR2 FYNNEI. This CDR3 reads CASSVSGQPPDTQYF. In DNA, the CDR3 is TGTGCCAGCAGTGTTAGTGGGCAACCCCCAGATACGCAGTATTTT.

This rearrangement joins TRBV29-1 to TRBJ2-2; 10 bases agree with TRBD2. This CDR3 is 13 amino acids long. Germline V CDR1 and CDR2: SQVTM, ANQGSEA. J was trimmed by 7 bases and V by 7 bases; bases with no gene match: 6. The CDR3 region is CSARLAGNGELFF. The CDR3 DNA reads as TGCAGCGCTCGACTAGCGGGCAACGGGGAGCTGTTTTTT.